The 28 T cell receptor beta chains below all came from one sample that was sequenced in a study of cytomegalovirus exposure and HLA in healthy donors (dated by TCRdb to between 2016 and 2019). Receptors were amplified or captured by the immunoSEQ multiplex PCR assay. The multiplex PCR relied on a mix of 60 forward primers for TCR Vbeta segments and 13 reverse primers for TCR Jbeta segments. Held by TCRdb, this immuneACCESS table contains in-frame sequences only and omits some clones. Under half of the omission traces to an unresolved V gene where checked; the cause of the rest is unknown. This sample has around 75,000 clones in its table, and around 76% of those were observed once. Roughly 3.5% of the sample is taken by the ten largest. Sequences were obtained from PBMCs. Receptors originate from a man between 18 and 29 years old in good health and CMV-seronegative.

V usage is TRBV28 and J usage is TRBJ1-1; 8 nucleotides align to TRBD1. The CDR3 has 16 amino acids. V shed 5 bases and J 1 base; nucleotides not matched to a gene: 9. Germline V gene lookup returns CDR1 MDHEN and CDR2 SYDVKM. The CDR3 protein is CASSPTRDRPNTEAFF. CDR3 nucleotides: TGTGCCAGCAGTCCTACCCGGGACAGGCCGAACACTGAAGCTTTCTTT.

The chain has TRBV18 and TRBJ1-4; 7 bases are shared with TRBD1. Trimming at V came to 1 base and at J to 0 bases, leaving 5 bases not matched to a gene. This CDR3 comprises 17 residues. Germline V gene lookup returns CDR1 KGHSH and CDR2 LQKENI. This chain's CDR3 is CASSPLPGGTTNEKLFF. Here the CDR3 DNA reads TGTGCCAGCTCACCACTCCCAGGGGGGACAACTAATGAAAAACTGTTTTTT.

V is TRBV29-1 and J is TRBJ2-7; 7 nucleotides align to TRBD1. Germline loops: CDR1 SQVTM, CDR2 ANQGSEA. The CDR3 is made up of 12 amino acids. Trimming removed 1 base from V and 6 bases from J; junction bases left unmatched: 3. CDR3 DNA sequence: TGCAGCGTTGAAGGACAGGGTACCGAGCAGTACTTC. It specifies CSVEGQGTEQYF.

The gene calls are TRBV5-1 and TRBJ2-2; 11 bases fit TRBD2. V shed 2 bases and J 6 bases; nucleotides not matched to a gene: 6. Germline V gene lookup returns CDR1 SGHRS and CDR2 YFSETQ. The CDR3 covers 16 residues. CDR3 amino acids: CASSLATSGASGELFF. The CDR3 DNA sequence: TGCGCCAGCAGCTTAGCGACTAGCGGGGCATCCGGGGAGCTGTTTTTT. The full variable domain, with the rest looked up from reference TRBV5-1 and TRBJ2-2, is KAGVTQTPRYLIKTRGQQVTLSCSPISGHRSVSWYQQTPGQGLQFLFEYFSETQRNKGNFPGRFSGRQFSNSRSEMNVSTLELGDSALYLCASSLATSGASGELFFGEGSRLTVL.

The chain uses TRBV15 and TRBJ2-7; perhaps TRBD1 as D (5 bases). The CDR3 has 14 amino acids. Trimming cost V 3 bases and J 4 bases, with 13 bases left between them. Germline loops: CDR1 LNHNV, CDR2 YYDKDF (reference sequence). The DNA for the CDR3 is TGTGCCACCAGCAGTAACGAGAACAGGTACGAGCAGTACTTC. This translates into CATSSNENRYEQYF.

This chain connects TRBV19 to TRBJ2-3, with a possible D match to TRBD1 (6 bases). V was trimmed by 3 bases and J by 2 bases, leaving 12 bases between them. Germline V lookup: CDR1 LNHDA, CDR2 SQIVND (reference sequence). This CDR3 region has 15 residues. For the CDR3, the DNA is TGTGCCAGTAGTATGCTGGGGGCTTTCACAGATACGCAGTATTTT. It yields the protein CASSMLGAFTDTQYF.

The chain employs TRBV7-9 and TRBJ1-2; unclear D gene. There are 13 residues in the CDR3. CDR1 and CDR2 (germline): SEHNR, FQNEAQ (reference sequence). Trimming took off 1 base at V and 5 bases at J, with 8 bases between the two ends. The CDR3 DNA sequence: TGTGCCAGCAGCTTAGGGTCCCTATATGGCTACACCTTC. Translated: CASSLGSLYGYTF.

The chain couples TRBV5-1 to TRBJ2-2; TRBD1 is a possible D gene (5 bases). The ends were cut back, 6 bases at V and 0 bases at J, with 12 bases in the middle. The CDR3 loop spans 15 amino acids. Germline V gene sequence: CDR1 SGHRS, CDR2 YFSETQ. The CDR3 nucleotides are TGCGCCAGCACCCGGACACCCGCGAACACCGGGGAGCTGTTTTTT. Its translation: CASTRTPANTGELFF. The full variable domain, with the rest looked up from reference TRBV5-1 and TRBJ2-2, is KAGVTQTPRYLIKTRGQQVTLSCSPISGHRSVSWYQQTPGQGLQFLFEYFSETQRNKGNFPGRFSGRQFSNSRSEMNVSTLELGDSALYLCASTRTPANTGELFFGEGSRLTVL.

CDR3 nucleotide sequence: TGTGCCAGTAGTATGGGGTACGGGGTCCCTGAAGCTTTCTTT. This translates into CASSMGYGVPEAFF. The chain combines TRBV19 with TRBJ1-1; D ambiguous. The CDR3 has 14 residues. Deletions cut 3 bases from V and 6 bases from J, with 14 bases between. Per the germline V gene, CDR1 is LNHDA and CDR2 is SQIVND (reference sequence).

This clone was observed a handful of times. The CDR3 DNA is TGTGCCAGCAGCCCCCGGGACAAGAATTCACCCCTCCACTTT. Its protein product is CASSPRDKNSPLHF. The rearrangement uses TRBV5-4 and TRBJ1-6; maybe TRBD1 (6 bases). The V and J ends lost 4 bases and 7 bases respectively, with 12 bases between them. CDR3 length: 14 residues. From germline, CDR1 is SGHNT and CDR2 YYREEE (reference sequence).

The chain is built from TRBV21-1 and TRBJ2-5; the table's D call of TRBD1 was not tested on the DNA. TRBV21-1 is a documented pseudogene. This CDR3 has 15 residues. CDR3 sequence (DNA): TGTGCCAGCAGCACCGGGACAGGGGGCGTGGAGACCCAGTACTTC. It encodes CASSTGTGGVETQYF.

This chain joins TRBV6-5 and TRBJ1-1; no definite D call. This CDR3 has 15 residues. Trimming shortened V by 4 bases and J by 5 bases, and 17 bases separated the two germline ends. Germline V gene lookup returns CDR1 MNHEY and CDR2 SVGAGI. This CDR3 reads CASSSPAATYTEAFF. CDR3 coding DNA: TGTGCCAGCAGTTCTCCCGCGGCCACCTATACTGAAGCTTTCTTT.

The rearrangement joins TRBV5-1 to TRBJ2-2; tentative D call: TRBD1 (6 bases). In germline, CDR1 is SGHRS, CDR2 YFSETQ. V was clipped by 0 bases and J by 6 bases, with 12 bases between them. The CDR3 consists of 15 residues. The CDR3 protein is CASSLAQGWAGELFF. In DNA form, the CDR3 reads TGCGCCAGCAGCTTGGCACAGGGCTGGGCCGGGGAGCTGTTTTTT.

The V call is TRBV10-1, the J call TRBJ2-3, with D possibly TRBD1 on 7 matching bases. CDR1 and CDR2 (germline): WNHNN, SYGVQD (reference sequence). The CDR3 has 12 residues. V shed 3 bases and J shed 11 bases, with 12 bases lying between them. CDR3 coding DNA: TGCGCCAGCAGTGAAAGGGGGCGGGAGCAGTATTTT. This codes for CASSERGREQYF.

A few counts support this clone. The chain recombines TRBV19 with TRBJ2-1; 7 bases are a match to TRBD2. Germline CDR1 is LNHDA and CDR2 is SQIVND (reference sequence). Trimming cost V 7 bases and J 2 bases; bases outside gene matches: 5. The CDR3 is 14 residues long. This CDR3 is CASMSGETYNEQFF. The DNA for the CDR3 is TGTGCCAGTATGAGCGGGGAGACCTACAATGAGCAGTTCTTC.

The rearrangement uses TRBV5-1 and TRBJ1-2; possibly TRBD1 for D (6 bases). The CDR3 spans 15 residues. V lost 0 bases and J 3 bases, leaving 12 bases between the germline ends. Germline CDR1 is SGHRS and CDR2 is YFSETQ. This CDR3 reads CASSLGWQGYYGYTF. The CDR3 DNA reads as TGCGCCAGCAGCTTGGGATGGCAGGGGTACTATGGCTACACCTTC.

With regard to this clone: This CDR3 is missing its conserved last phenylalanine or tryptophan, likely due to a read error. The DNA is left out, because the CDR3 cannot be placed on it with certainty; the CDR3 is given as TCRdb lists it. The CDR3 protein is CASSGREGGFWA. The V gene is TRBV6-1, the J gene TRBJ2-7; no check of the table's D call, TRBD2, against the DNA was made. CDR1 is MNHNS and CDR2 is SASEGT in the germline V gene. The CDR3 comprises 12 residues, both ends counted.

This clone showed up just a few times. The V gene is TRBV2, the J gene TRBJ2-2; 10 positions match TRBD1. Trimming at V came to 7 bases and at J to 7 bases, leaving 6 bases not matched to a gene. The CDR3 covers 14 residues. The germline V gene has CDR1 SNHLY and CDR2 FYNNEI. The CDR3 reads CASTGQGVNGELFF. The CDR3 nucleotides are TGTGCCAGCACCGGACAGGGGGTAAACGGGGAGCTGTTTTTT.

The V and J genes are TRBV4-3 and TRBJ1-3; possibly TRBD1 for D (6 bases). From germline, CDR1 is LGHNA and CDR2 YSLEER. Trimming took off 2 bases at V and 4 bases at J, with 12 bases between the two ends. This CDR3 is built from 15 residues. In DNA, the CDR3 is TGCGCCAGCAGCCAACTGGGGGGGCTCGGAAACACCATATATTTT. It translates to CASSQLGGLGNTIYF.

The chain carries TRBV18 and TRBJ2-1; the D is unclear. Germline CDR1 reads KGHSH; CDR2 reads LQKENI. Deletions cut 3 bases from V and 0 bases from J, with 9 bases between. The CDR3 has 15 amino acids. The CDR3 here is CASSPGQISYNEQFF. For the CDR3, the DNA is TGTGCCAGCTCACCTGGGCAAATCTCCTACAATGAGCAGTTCTTC. Full variable domain (outside the CDR3, taken from reference TRBV18 and TRBJ2-1): NAGVMQNPRHLVRRRGQEARLRCSPMKGHSHVYWYRQLPEEGLKFMVYLQKENIIDESGMPKERFSAEFPKEGPSILRIQQVVRGDSAAYFCASSPGQISYNEQFFGPGTRLTVL.

This chain joins TRBV7-2 and TRBJ2-7, with D possibly TRBD1 on 6 matching bases. The germline gives CDR1 SGHTA, CDR2 FQGNSA. Trimming took off 5 bases at V and 0 bases at J, with 14 bases between the two ends. The CDR3 contains 15 residues. CDR3 DNA sequence: TGTGCCAGCAGCCAGGGGTCGGCGAGCTCCTACGAGCAGTACTTC. Translated: CASSQGSASSYEQYF. The full variable domain, with the rest looked up from reference TRBV7-2 and TRBJ2-7, is GAGVSQSPSNKVTEKGKDVELRCDPISGHTALYWYRQSLGQGLEFLIYFQGNSAPDKSGLPSDRFSAERTGGSVSTLTIQRTQQEDSAVYLCASSQGSASSYEQYFGPGTRLTVT.

This chain uses TRBV19 with TRBJ2-1; 10 positions match TRBD1. V gave up 6 bases and J gave up 2 bases; unmatched junction bases: 1. The CDR3 has 14 residues. Germline loops: CDR1 LNHDA, CDR2 SQIVND (reference sequence). CDR3 DNA: TGTGCCAGTAGCGACAGGGGGCCCTACAATGAGCAGTTCTTC. Translated, it gives CASSDRGPYNEQFF.

As concerns this clone: The junction and the germline gene differ at one end; a read error may be behind it. The chain joins TRBV7-9 to TRBJ1-2, with D uncertain. Per germline, CDR1 SEHNR and CDR2 FQNEAQ (reference sequence). This CDR3 is 12 amino acids long. The CDR3: CSSSLNSYGYTF. In DNA form, the CDR3 reads TGTTCCAGCAGCTTAAACAGCTATGGCTACACCTTC.

The chain recombines TRBV6-5 with TRBJ2-3; D gene ambiguous. CDR1 is MNHEY and CDR2 is SVGAGI in the germline V gene. The CDR3 runs to 16 residues. Trimming took off 0 bases at V and 6 bases at J, with 16 bases between the two ends. For the CDR3, the DNA is TGTGCCAGCAGTTACTCGAACTCCCTGGGCTCGGATACGCAGTATTTT. Protein product: CASSYSNSLGSDTQYF.

The chain carries TRBV7-3 and TRBJ2-3, with 11 bases aligning to TRBD2. Germline CDR1 and CDR2: SGHTA and FQGTGA. J gave up 5 bases and V 1 base, and 8 bases lay outside the gene matches. The CDR3 runs to 17 residues. DNA for the CDR3: TGTGCCAGCAGCTTAAGATTAGCGGGGGGGCTGGAAGATACGCAGTATTTT. It encodes CASSLRLAGGLEDTQYF.

Notes on this clone: Other nucleotide sequences from this sample produce the same CDR3. The rearrangement links TRBV29-1 to TRBJ2-1; 11 bases match TRBD2. CDR3 length equals 17 residues. From germline, CDR1 is SQVTM and CDR2 ANQGSEA. The V segment lost 6 bases and the J segment 3 bases; nucleotides outside the gene matches: 13. DNA of the CDR3: TGCAGCGTCGAGGGGTCGGGACTAGCGGAGTACTACAATGAGCAGTTCTTC. It yields the protein CSVEGSGLAEYYNEQFF.

V gene TRBV10-3 combines with J gene TRBJ2-7; TRBD2 agrees at 9 bases. The J segment lost 4 bases and the V segment lost 0 bases, leaving 13 bases of the junction unmatched. CDR1 and CDR2 (germline): ENHRY, SYGVKD. This CDR3 comprises 18 residues. CDR3: CAISESGGAGGAIYEQYF. The CDR3 bases are TGTGCCATCAGTGAGTCCGGAGGGGCGGGGGGGGCGATTTACGAGCAGTACTTC.

This clone came up a few times. Here the CDR3 reads CASSRWESYGYTF. CDR3 sequence (DNA): TGTGCCAGCAGCCGTTGGGAGTCCTATGGCTACACCTTC. This chain connects TRBV4-2 to TRBJ1-2; unclear D gene. The CDR3 length is 13 residues. V was cut by 4 bases and J by 4 bases, with 10 bases left in between. Germline assignment: CDR1 LGHNA and CDR2 YNFKEQ.